Each of the 4 T cell receptor beta chains below was sequenced from the same sample in a study of blood T cell repertoires in COVID-19. Profiled with immunoSEQ multiplex PCR; TCRdb holds only in-frame clones, not every one. Of roughly 400,000 clones listed, roughly 84% are singletons. The sample consisted of PBMCs or T cells enriched from blood (not recorded which). Receptors were obtained from a woman younger than 30 who had been exposed to COVID-19.

The chain recombines TRBV5-1 with TRBJ1-1; 10 bases line up with TRBD1. Germline-derived CDR1 and CDR2 are SGHRS and YFSETQ. The CDR3 has 15 residues. The V and J ends lost 4 bases and 1 base, in that order; junction bases with no gene match: 4. This CDR3 reads CASSDRDRGNTEAFF. CDR3 in DNA: TGCGCCAGCAGCGACCGGGACAGGGGGAACACTGAAGCTTTCTTT.

This clone has just one count. This chain uses TRBV10-2 with TRBJ2-4; TRBD1 agrees at 8 bases. The ends lost 7 bases at V and 5 bases at J; junction bases unmatched: 1. Germline V lookup: CDR1 WSHSY, CDR2 SAAADI. This CDR3 region has 12 residues. CDR3 region: CASMGQENIQYF. The DNA of the CDR3 is TGCGCCAGCATGGGACAGGAAAACATTCAGTACTTC.

The rearrangement uses TRBV9 and TRBJ1-2, with a possible D match to TRBD1 (5 bases). Deletions cut 0 bases from V and 4 bases from J, with 7 bases between. Looked up from germline, CDR1 is SGDLS and CDR2 is YYNGEE. The CDR3 has 13 residues. The CDR3 DNA is TGTGCCAGCAGCGTAGCCGACAGCTATGGCTACACCTTC. Encoded protein: CASSVADSYGYTF.

In this sample, this clone turned up once. The chain carries TRBV28 and TRBJ1-2, with a possible D match to TRBD1 (6 bases). Trimming removed 7 bases from V and 1 base from J, with 10 bases in between. Germline V gene data show CDR1 as MDHEN and CDR2 as SYDVKM. The CDR3 is made up of 13 amino acids. CDR3 in DNA: TGTGCCAGCACGACAGGCGTTAACTATGGCTACACCTTC. It yields the protein CASTTGVNYGYTF.